This passage covers 8 T cell receptor beta chains from one sample sequenced in a study of spatial heterogeneity in lung cancer. TCRdb reprocessed the 5' RACE reads via MiXCR and lists one record per CDR3 protein. The sample records 43,000 or so distinct CDR3 sequences, 6.5% to 7% being singletons. Indicated time point: sample taken at primary tumor resection. Sequencing was performed on PBMCs, taken at surgery. The receptors here all came from a female donor with early-stage non-small cell lung cancer.

This clonotype was observed at least ten times. The chain uses TRBV6-2 or TRBV6-3 and TRBJ2-1; D may be TRBD1 (6 bases). The V and J ends lost 7 bases and 0 bases respectively, with 13 bases between them. There are 15 residues in the CDR3. Germline V gene sequence: CDR1 MNHEY, CDR2 SVGEGT. The CDR3 DNA reads TGTGCCAGCAACTCTCGAGGGGGCTCCTACAATGAGCAGTTCTTC. It codes for CASNSRGGSYNEQFF.

This clonotype was seen at least ten times. The rearrangement links TRBV15 to TRBJ2-7; TRBD1 agrees at 7 bases. The CDR3 length is 14 residues. Germline V gene lookup returns CDR1 LNHNV and CDR2 YYDKDF (reference sequence). V was pared by 1 base and J by 2 bases, with 2 bases of the junction left unmatched. CDR3 sequence reads: CATSRVTGAYEQYF. CDR3 bases: TGTGCCACCAGCAGAGTCACAGGGGCCTACGAGCAGTACTTC.

This clonotype appeared many times. The chain couples TRBV11-3 to TRBJ1-6, with D maybe TRBD1 (5 bases). CDR1 SGHNT and CDR2 YENEEA come from the germline V gene. This CDR3 comprises 14 residues. V lost 4 bases and J lost 14, with 18 bases in between. The CDR3 spells CASSSARGDWALHF. The CDR3 DNA reads as TGTGCCAGCAGCTCCGCGCGGGGGGATTGGGCCCTCCACTTT.

This clonotype was detected many times. The J gene is TRBJ2-1, the V gene TRBV20-1, with TRBD2 matching 8 bases. The CDR3 runs 14 residues. J was trimmed by 7 bases and V by 6 bases; bases with no gene match: 11. Germline CDR1 DFQATT, CDR2 SNEGSKA (reference sequence). This chain's CDR3 is CSAPRGALGNEQFF. CDR3 DNA: TGCAGTGCCCCGCGGGGGGCCCTAGGGAATGAGCAGTTCTTC.

This clonotype came up a few times. The chain links TRBV2 to TRBJ2-5; D remains ambiguous. V gave up 1 base and J gave up 7 bases, with 4 bases separating them. The germline CDR1 and CDR2 sequences are SNHLY and FYNNEI. This CDR3 has 11 residues. This CDR3 reads CASSEVRTQYF. The CDR3 DNA is TGTGCCAGCAGTGAAGTCAGGACCCAGTACTTC.

This clonotype was counted at least ten times. A read error may produce the germline difference seen at one junction end. The V gene is TRBV25-1, the J gene TRBJ1-1; no clear D. The CDR3 totals 12 residues. Germline V lookup: CDR1 MGHDK, CDR2 SYGVNS. The CDR3 coding sequence is TGTGCCAGCAGTGCACGGAACGCTGAAGCTTTCTTT. This sequence encodes CASSARNAEAFF.

This clonotype has at least ten counts. This rearrangement joins TRBV6-2 or TRBV6-3 to TRBJ2-3; 12 nucleotides agree with TRBD2. Trimming cost V 6 bases and J 0 bases; bases outside gene matches: 4. Looked up from germline, CDR1 is MNHEY and CDR2 is SVGEGT. The CDR3 extends over 16 amino acids. The CDR3 bases are TGTGCCAGCAGCCAAGGACTAGCGGGGAGCACAGATACGCAGTATTTT. Amino acid sequence: CASSQGLAGSTDTQYF.

The sample holds a few counts of this clonotype. This chain joins TRBV28 and TRBJ2-4, with a weak D call TRBD1 (5 bases). Germline lookup yields CDR1 MDHEN and CDR2 SYDVKM. The CDR3 has 14 residues. V lost 5 bases to trimming and J lost 5 bases, with 13 bases between them. The CDR3 region has the DNA TGTGCCAGCAGTCCGGCAAGACAGCAAAACATTCAGTACTTC. It specifies CASSPARQQNIQYF.